These 26 T cell receptor beta chains were sequenced from one sample in a study of cytomegalovirus exposure and HLA in healthy donors. Primers included in the PCR were 60 Vbeta and 13 Jbeta primers. Generated by immunoSEQ multiplex PCR, the TCRdb table keeps only in-frame clones and is missing some. Of about 160,000 clones in the sample, roughly nine tenths were seen once. Sequenced material: PBMCs. These TCRs come from a woman in her twenties or thirties in good health and CMV-seronegative.

The rearrangement links TRBV6-1 to TRBJ2-2; no clear D gene. Germline CDR1 reads MNHNS; CDR2 reads SASEGT. The CDR3 has 13 residues. Trimming shortened V by 10 bases and J by 6 bases, and 15 bases separated the two germline ends. The chain's CDR3 is CATDSELAGELFF. As DNA, the CDR3 is TGTGCCACCGATTCTGAGCTGGCCGGGGAGCTGTTTTTT.

The rearrangement joins TRBV5-4 to TRBJ1-6, with 8 bases aligning to TRBD1. Trimming at V came to 2 bases and at J to 0 bases, leaving 10 bases not matched to a gene. Germline V gene lookup returns CDR1 SGHNT and CDR2 YYREEE (reference sequence). This CDR3 region has 19 residues. The DNA for the CDR3 is TGTGCCAGCAGCTTTCCCCGCCAGGGGGCTGGCTCCTATAATTCACCCCTCCACTTT. Protein: CASSFPRQGAGSYNSPLHF.

The chain couples TRBV7-8 to TRBJ2-7, with a tentative D call TRBD1 (5 bases). The germline CDR1 and CDR2 sequences are SGHVS and FQNEAQ. There are 13 residues in the CDR3. Trimming took 8 bases from V and 4 from J, leaving 15 bases between them. The CDR3 spells CASAPTTAYEQYF. The CDR3, as DNA: TGTGCCAGCGCTCCTACGACAGCTTACGAGCAGTACTTC.

The V call is TRBV19, the J call TRBJ2-7; 10 bases line up with TRBD1. Germline V lookup: CDR1 LNHDA, CDR2 SQIVND (reference sequence). CDR3 length: 13 residues. V was clipped by 6 bases and J by 10 bases; unmatched bases: 9. The CDR3 protein is CASSIQGTGDQYF. Written as DNA, the CDR3 is TGTGCCAGTAGCATCCAAGGGACAGGGGACCAGTACTTC.

This clone was seen once. The chain carries TRBV13 and TRBJ2-2; 10 nucleotides line up with TRBD2. V lost 1 base and J lost 6; bases outside the gene matches: 8. This CDR3 is built from 17 residues. Germline CDR1 reads PRHDT; CDR2 reads FYEKMQ (reference sequence). CDR3 sequence (DNA): TGTGCCAGCAGCTTAGTAAGTCTAGCGGGAGCACCCGGGGAGCTGTTTTTT. It translates to CASSLVSLAGAPGELFF.

This sequence joins TRBV5-1 and TRBJ2-5; D ambiguous. The CDR3 sequence is 14 residues long. Trimming stripped 2 bases from V and 1 base from J, with 9 bases between. Germline lookup yields CDR1 SGHRS and CDR2 YFSETQ. The CDR3 reads CASSLDTVQETQYF. The CDR3 DNA follows: TGCGCCAGCAGCTTAGATACAGTCCAAGAGACCCAGTACTTC.

This chain uses TRBV1 with TRBJ1-2; TRBD1 is the table's D call, not checked against the DNA. TRBV1 is marked as a pseudogene. The CDR3 is made up of 15 amino acids. This chain's CDR3 is CTSSPHRQENYGYTF. In DNA, the CDR3 is TGCACCAGCAGCCCCCACCGACAGGAGAACTATGGCTACACCTTC.

The chain combines TRBV7-2 with TRBJ1-5, with a possible D match to TRBD1 (6 bases). The CDR3 extends over 15 amino acids. Per germline, CDR1 SGHTA and CDR2 FQGNSA. Trimming cost V 1 base and J 6 bases, with 13 bases left between them. Here the CDR3 DNA reads TGTGCCAGCAGCTTAGAGGGGGTCGATGGTCAGCCCCAGCATTTT. Its translation is CASSLEGVDGQPQHF.

V usage is TRBV10-3 and J usage is TRBJ1-3; D not certain. V lost 6 bases and J lost 0, with 9 bases in between. From germline, CDR1 is ENHRY and CDR2 SYGVKD. The CDR3 spans 14 residues. The CDR3 DNA sequence: TGTGCCATCAGAGGGAGCTACTCTGGAAACACCATATATTTT. Its translation: CAIRGSYSGNTIYF.

This clone appeared once. The CDR3 DNA sequence: TGTGCCTGGAGTCGGGACAGGGATTGGGTAGCCAAAAACATTCAGTACTTC. Translation: CAWSRDRDWVAKNIQYF. The gene calls are TRBV30 and TRBJ2-4; 9 bases line up with TRBD1. CDR3 length: 17 residues. Germline-derived CDR1 and CDR2 are GTSNPN and SVGIG (reference sequence). V was clipped by 2 bases and J by 0 bases; unmatched bases: 8.

The chain recombines TRBV4-3 with TRBJ2-5; D is possibly TRBD1 (6 bases). Germline-derived CDR1 and CDR2 are LGHNA and YSLEER. This CDR3 is 15 amino acids long. V was trimmed by 2 bases and J by 4 bases, leaving 14 bases between them. The CDR3 loop is CASSQSTTGRETQYF. DNA of the CDR3: TGCGCCAGCAGCCAATCGACCACAGGGAGAGAGACCCAGTACTTC.

The chain joins TRBV13 to TRBJ2-7, with 7 bases identical to TRBD2. The trim removed 5 bases at V and 2 bases at J, leaving 12 bases unmatched. This CDR3 has 16 residues. Per the germline V gene, CDR1 is PRHDT and CDR2 is FYEKMQ (reference sequence). The CDR3 loop reads CASSPSMGGNPYEQYF. CDR3 sequence (DNA): TGTGCCAGCAGCCCCTCCATGGGGGGGAACCCCTACGAGCAGTACTTC. Full variable domain (remainder filled in from reference TRBV13 and TRBJ2-7): AAGVIQSPRHLIKEKRETATLKCYPIPRHDTVYWYQQGPGQDPQFLISFYEKMQSDKGSIPDRFSAQQFSDYHSELNMSSLELGDSALYFCASSPSMGGNPYEQYFGPGTRLTVT.

This rearrangement joins TRBV2 to TRBJ2-1, with TRBD2 matching 8 bases. The germline V gene encodes CDR1 SNHLY and CDR2 FYNNEI. The CDR3 length is 14 residues. V shed 10 bases, J shed 4 bases, and the junction held 9 bases outside the gene matches. The CDR3 DNA sequence: TGTGCCAAAGAGCGGGGGACCTTATACAATGAGCAGTTCTTC. This sequence encodes CAKERGTLYNEQFF.

The rearrangement joins TRBV5-1 to TRBJ1-3; TRBD1 agrees at 7 bases. With V trimmed by 3 bases and J by 2 bases, 5 bases remained unmatched. The CDR3 totals 15 residues. Per the germline V gene, CDR1 is SGHRS and CDR2 is YFSETQ. In DNA form, the CDR3 reads TGCGCCAGCAGCTCGATACAGGGGACTGGAAACACCATATATTTT. Translated: CASSSIQGTGNTIYF.

The chain has TRBV7-8 and TRBJ1-6; no definite D call. This CDR3 is 14 amino acids long. Germline V lookup: CDR1 SGHVS, CDR2 FQNEAQ. V was cut by 5 bases and J by 9 bases, with 14 bases left in between. The CDR3: CASSKTLEGSPLHF. CDR3 DNA: TGTGCCAGCAGCAAGACTCTGGAGGGTTCACCCCTCCACTTT.

The chain joins TRBV19 to TRBJ1-1; no clear D gene. Germline CDR1 and CDR2: LNHDA and SQIVND (reference sequence). This CDR3 is built from 12 residues. V lost 3 bases and J lost 3, with 5 bases in between. The CDR3 loop is CASSILDTEAFF. CDR3 DNA: TGTGCCAGTAGTATTTTAGACACTGAAGCTTTCTTT.

The chain carries TRBV5-1 and TRBJ1-1; tentatively, D is TRBD1 (5 bases). This CDR3 contains 14 residues. V lost 0 bases and J 10 bases, leaving 16 bases between the germline ends. Germline CDR1 is SGHRS and CDR2 is YFSETQ. The DNA for the CDR3 is TGCGCCAGCAGCTTGGATCAGTTATGGAGGGGAGCTTTCTTT. Protein product: CASSLDQLWRGAFF.

The CDR3 spells CASSPGGRTQYNEQFF. The CDR3 region has the DNA TGTGCCAGCAGCCCGGGGGGCCGAACCCAGTACAATGAGCAGTTCTTC. The chain employs TRBV9 and TRBJ2-1; D may be TRBD2 (7 bases). V lost 4 bases, J lost 4 bases, and 18 bases lay in between. The CDR3 is 16 residues long. In germline, CDR1 is SGDLS, CDR2 YYNGEE.

The V call is TRBV7-3, the J call TRBJ2-1; 7 nucleotides line up with TRBD2. The germline CDR1 and CDR2 sequences are SGHTA and FQGTGA. After removal of 1 base from V and 9 bases from J, the junction contained 12 bases not matched to a gene. CDR3 size: 16 residues. This chain's CDR3 is CASSLISAGDLGEQFF. CDR3 sequence (DNA): TGTGCCAGCAGCTTAATCTCGGCGGGAGACTTAGGTGAGCAGTTCTTC.

The CDR3 DNA is TGTGCCAGCAGCCCAGGCTCCTCCACGGGGGCTTTCTTT. Protein product: CASSPGSSTGAFF. The rearrangement joins TRBV9 to TRBJ1-1, with no clear D. The CDR3 contains 13 residues. Germline CDR1 reads SGDLS; CDR2 reads YYNGEE. V gave up 4 bases and J gave up 11 bases, with 18 bases separating them.

CDR3 sequence reads: CAWSPPAGLAGLMNEQFF. The CDR3 coding sequence is TGTGCCTGGAGTCCCCCGGCTGGCCTAGCGGGACTTATGAATGAGCAGTTCTTC. The chain joins TRBV30 to TRBJ2-1, with 9 bases that match TRBD2. This CDR3 region has 18 residues. CDR1 is GTSNPN, CDR2 SVGIG, per germline (reference sequence). Trimming cost V 2 bases and J 7 bases; bases outside gene matches: 18.

This chain uses TRBV25-1 with TRBJ2-1; 8 bases map to TRBD1. The CDR3 is made up of 16 amino acids. The germline CDR1 and CDR2 sequences are MGHDK and SYGVNS. The V gene end was trimmed by 3 bases and the J gene end by 2 bases; junction bases not matched to a gene: 6. The DNA for the CDR3 is TGTGCCAGCAGTGAGACAGGGGACCCTGCCTACAATGAGCAGTTCTTC. This encodes CASSETGDPAYNEQFF.

The chain is built from TRBV6-5 and TRBJ2-2; D unresolved. The V and J ends lost 2 bases and 1 base respectively, with 5 bases between them. CDR1 and CDR2 (germline): MNHEY, SVGAGI. The CDR3 length is 14 residues. The CDR3 nucleotides are TGTGCCAGCAGTTACGGCGGGAACACCGGGGAGCTGTTTTTT. It yields the protein CASSYGGNTGELFF.

This chain uses TRBV29-1 with TRBJ2-3; 9 positions agree with TRBD1. The junction had 25 bases not matched to a gene; V was cut back by 3 bases and J by 6 bases. CDR3 size: 20 residues. Germline V gives CDR1 SQVTM, CDR2 ANQGSEA. The CDR3 DNA follows: TGCAGCGTTGAGGGAGGCACCGGGACAGGGTATGAGGGGGACCCGGATACGCAGTATTTT. Translating gives CSVEGGTGTGYEGDPDTQYF.

The CDR3 loop is CATSRQGTVGYTF. CDR3 in DNA: TGTGCCACCAGCAGACAGGGGACGGTGGGCTACACCTTC. This chain uses TRBV15 with TRBJ1-2; perhaps TRBD1 as D (6 bases). Trimming pared 2 bases from V and 8 bases from J, leaving 12 bases between. Per germline, CDR1 LNHNV and CDR2 YYDKDF (reference sequence). The CDR3 length is 13 residues.

The V gene is TRBV28, the J gene TRBJ2-5; 7 bases map to TRBD2. Germline loops: CDR1 MDHEN, CDR2 SYDVKM. CDR3 length: 15 residues. V shed 2 bases and J 1 base; nucleotides not matched to a gene: 4. CDR3 sequence: CASSLPPGGQETQYF. The CDR3 DNA sequence: TGTGCCAGCAGTTTACCCCCGGGGGGCCAAGAGACCCAGTACTTC.